This TCR beta chain was obtained from a study of blood T cell repertoires in COVID-19. The wider study: COVID-19 samples from acute and convalescent phases originated in the United States, Italy and Spain. Nucleic acid was either cDNA or gDNA, and it came from T cells, B-cell-depleted T cells, or PBMCs.

Original analysis: Amplification of reference gene primers was used by the study to estimate nucleated cell counts. Generated by immunoSEQ multiplex PCR, the TCRdb table keeps only in-frame clones and is missing some. V, J and clone size are those of that table, while D and trimming were read from the DNA. The sample lists 240,000 or so clones; roughly four fifths were seen once. The origin of this receptor is a woman aged 55-70 years with active or convalescent COVID-19. Sequencing was done on a sample of peripheral blood.

CDR3 protein: CARRTDYEQYF. DNA for the CDR3: TGTGCCCGCAGGACTGACTACGAGCAGTACTTC. The V call is TRBV30, the J call TRBJ2-7; TRBD2 might be the D (5 bases). Looked up from germline, CDR1 is GTSNPN and CDR2 is SVGIG (reference sequence). The CDR3 is 11 amino acids. V lost 8 bases to trimming and J lost 3 bases, with 11 bases between them.